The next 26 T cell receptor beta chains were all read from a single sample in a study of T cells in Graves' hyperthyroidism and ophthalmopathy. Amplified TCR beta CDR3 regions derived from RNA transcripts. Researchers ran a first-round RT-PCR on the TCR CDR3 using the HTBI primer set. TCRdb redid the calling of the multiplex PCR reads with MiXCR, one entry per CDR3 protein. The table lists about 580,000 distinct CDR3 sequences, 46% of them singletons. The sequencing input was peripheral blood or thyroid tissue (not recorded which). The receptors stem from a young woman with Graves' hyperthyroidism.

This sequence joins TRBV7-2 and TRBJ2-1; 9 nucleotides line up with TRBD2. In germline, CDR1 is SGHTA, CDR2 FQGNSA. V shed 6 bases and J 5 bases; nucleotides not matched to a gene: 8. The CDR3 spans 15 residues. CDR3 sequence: CASSRALAGHNEQFF. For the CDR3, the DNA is TGTGCCAGCAGTCGAGCCCTAGCGGGACACAATGAGCAGTTCTTC.

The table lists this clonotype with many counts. The CDR3 DNA follows: TGTGCCAGCAGCTTAGTTGCCAGTGAAGCTTTCTTT. Encoded protein: CASSLVASEAFF. The chain couples TRBV7-2 to TRBJ1-1; no firm D call. The CDR3 runs to 12 residues. Per the germline V gene, CDR1 is SGHTA and CDR2 is FQGNSA. Trimming cost V 1 base and J 7 bases, with 7 bases left between them.

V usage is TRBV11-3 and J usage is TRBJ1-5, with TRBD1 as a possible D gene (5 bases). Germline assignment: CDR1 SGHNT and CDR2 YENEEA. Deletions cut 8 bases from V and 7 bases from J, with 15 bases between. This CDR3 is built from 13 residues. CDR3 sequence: CASAQGAGQPQHF. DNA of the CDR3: TGTGCCAGCGCCCAAGGGGCAGGGCAGCCCCAGCATTTT.

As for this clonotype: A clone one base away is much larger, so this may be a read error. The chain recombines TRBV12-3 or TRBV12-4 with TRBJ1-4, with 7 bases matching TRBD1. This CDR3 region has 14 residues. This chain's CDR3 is CVSSRTGPNEKLFF. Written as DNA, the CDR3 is TGTGTCAGCAGTAGGACAGGACCTAATGAAAAACTGTTTTTT.

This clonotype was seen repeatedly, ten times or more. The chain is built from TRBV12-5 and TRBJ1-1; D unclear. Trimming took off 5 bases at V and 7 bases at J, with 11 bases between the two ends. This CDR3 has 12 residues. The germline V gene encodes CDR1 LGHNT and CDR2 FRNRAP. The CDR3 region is CASGPGRNEAFF. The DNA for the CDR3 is TGTGCTAGTGGTCCCGGACGGAATGAAGCTTTCTTT.

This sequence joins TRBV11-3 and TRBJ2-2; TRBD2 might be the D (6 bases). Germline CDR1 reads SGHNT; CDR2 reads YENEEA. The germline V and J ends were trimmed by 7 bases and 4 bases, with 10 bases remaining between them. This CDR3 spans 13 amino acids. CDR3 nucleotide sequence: TGTGCCAGCATCCGGGGAGGCACCGGGGAGCTGTTTTTT. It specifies CASIRGGTGELFF. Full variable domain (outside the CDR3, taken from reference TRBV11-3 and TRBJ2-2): EAGVVQSPRYKIIEKKQPVAFWCNPISGHNTLYWYLQNLGQGPELLIRYENEEAVDDSQLPKDRFSAERLKGVDSTLKIQPAELGDSAVYLCASIRGGTGELFFGEGSRLTVL.

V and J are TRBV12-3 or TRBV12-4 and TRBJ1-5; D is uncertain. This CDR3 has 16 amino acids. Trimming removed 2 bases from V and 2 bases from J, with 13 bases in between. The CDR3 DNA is TGTGCCAGCAGTTTACATAGGGCGCAGGGCAATCAGCCCCAGCATTTT. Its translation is CASSLHRAQGNQPQHF.

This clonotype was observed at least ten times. The CDR3 DNA is TGTGCCAGCAGCGTAGCCTCGATCGCGGAGACCCAGTACTTC. It is translated as CASSVASIAETQYF. The chain combines TRBV9 with TRBJ2-5; D unresolved. This CDR3 is 14 amino acids long. Germline V CDR1 and CDR2: SGDLS, YYNGEE. Trimming stripped 0 bases from V and 5 bases from J, with 11 bases between. The full variable domain, with the rest looked up from reference TRBV9 and TRBJ2-5, is DSGVTQTPKHLITATGQRVTLRCSPRSGDLSVYWYQQSLDQGLQFLIQYYNGEERAKGNILERFSAQQFPDLHSELNLSSLELGDSALYFCASSVASIAETQYFGPGTRLLVL.

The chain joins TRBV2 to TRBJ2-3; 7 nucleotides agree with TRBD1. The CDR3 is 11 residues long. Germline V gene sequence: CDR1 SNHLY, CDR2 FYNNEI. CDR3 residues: CAGTVGDTQYF. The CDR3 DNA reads TGTGCAGGGACAGTTGGAGATACGCAGTATTTT. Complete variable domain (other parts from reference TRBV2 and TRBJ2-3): EPEVTQTPSHQVTQMGQEVILRCVPISNHLYFYWYRQILGQKVEFLVSFYNNEISEKSEIFDDQFSVERPDGSNFTLKIRSTKLEDSAMYFCAGTVGDTQYFGPGTRLTVL.

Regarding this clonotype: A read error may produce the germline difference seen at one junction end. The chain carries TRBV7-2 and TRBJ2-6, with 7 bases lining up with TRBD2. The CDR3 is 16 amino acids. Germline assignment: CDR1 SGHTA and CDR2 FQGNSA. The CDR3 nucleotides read TGTGCCAGCAGCTTAGCGGGAGGGGCTGGGGCCAACGTCCTGATTTTC. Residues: CASSLAGGAGANVLIF. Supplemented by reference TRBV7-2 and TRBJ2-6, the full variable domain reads GAGVSQSPSNKVTEKGKDVELRCDPISGHTALYWYRQSLGQGLEFLIYFQGNSAPDKSGLPSDRFSAERTGGSVSTLTIQRTQQEDSAVYLCASSLAGGAGANVLIFGAGSRLTVL.

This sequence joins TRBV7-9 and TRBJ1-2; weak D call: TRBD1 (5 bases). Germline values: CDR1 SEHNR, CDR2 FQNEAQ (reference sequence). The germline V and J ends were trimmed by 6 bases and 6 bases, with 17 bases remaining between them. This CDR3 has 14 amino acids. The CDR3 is CASSRPPGEHGYTF. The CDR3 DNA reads TGTGCCAGCAGTCGCCCACCGGGGGAACATGGCTACACCTTC. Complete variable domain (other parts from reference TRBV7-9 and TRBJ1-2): DTGVSQNPRHKITKRGQNVTFRCDPISEHNRLYWYRQTLGQGPEFLTYFQNEAQLEKSRLLSDRFSAERPKGSFSTLEIQRTEQGDSAMYLCASSRPPGEHGYTFGSGTRLTVV.

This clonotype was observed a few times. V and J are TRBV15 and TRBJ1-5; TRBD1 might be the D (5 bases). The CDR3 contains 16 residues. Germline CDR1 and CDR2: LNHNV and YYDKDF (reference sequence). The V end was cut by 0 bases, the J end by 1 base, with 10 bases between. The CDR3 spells CATSRDRGDSNQPQHF. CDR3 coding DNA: TGTGCCACCAGCAGAGATCGAGGGGACAGCAATCAGCCCCAGCATTTT.

CDR3 sequence reads: CASRERGREKLFF. CDR3 DNA sequence: TGTGCCAGCAGAGAACGGGGACGGGAAAAACTGTTTTTT. The J gene is TRBJ1-4, the V gene TRBV6-2 or TRBV6-3; perhaps TRBD1 as D (5 bases). Germline loops: CDR1 MNHEY, CDR2 SVGEGT. Trimming shortened V by 6 bases and J by 8 bases, and 13 bases separated the two germline ends. This CDR3 contains 13 residues.

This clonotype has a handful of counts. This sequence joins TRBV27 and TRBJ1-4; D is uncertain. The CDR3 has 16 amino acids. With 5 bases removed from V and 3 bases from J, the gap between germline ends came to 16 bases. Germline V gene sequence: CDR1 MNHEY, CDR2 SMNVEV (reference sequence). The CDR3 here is CASSPRGRVPNEKLFF. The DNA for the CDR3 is TGTGCCAGCAGTCCACGAGGCCGTGTGCCTAATGAAAAACTGTTTTTT. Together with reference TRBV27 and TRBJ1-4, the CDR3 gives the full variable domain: EAQVTQNPRYLITVTGKKLTVTCSQNMNHEYMSWYRQDPGLGLRQIYYSMNVEVTDKGDVPEGYKVSRKEKRNFPLILESPSPNQTSLYFCASSPRGRVPNEKLFFGSGTQLSVL.

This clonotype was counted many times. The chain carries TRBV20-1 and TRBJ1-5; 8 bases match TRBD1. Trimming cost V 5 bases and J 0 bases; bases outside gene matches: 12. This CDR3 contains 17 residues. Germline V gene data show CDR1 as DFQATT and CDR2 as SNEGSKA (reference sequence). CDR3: CSAWTGRGVYSNQPQHF. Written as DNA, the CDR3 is TGCAGTGCTTGGACAGGGAGAGGGGTTTATAGCAATCAGCCCCAGCATTTT.

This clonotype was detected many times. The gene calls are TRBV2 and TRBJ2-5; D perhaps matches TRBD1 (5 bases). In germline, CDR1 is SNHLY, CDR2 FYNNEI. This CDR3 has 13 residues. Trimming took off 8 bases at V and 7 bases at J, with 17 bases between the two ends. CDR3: CASGDRAQGTQYF. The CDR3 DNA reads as TGTGCCAGCGGCGACCGGGCCCAGGGGACCCAGTACTTC.

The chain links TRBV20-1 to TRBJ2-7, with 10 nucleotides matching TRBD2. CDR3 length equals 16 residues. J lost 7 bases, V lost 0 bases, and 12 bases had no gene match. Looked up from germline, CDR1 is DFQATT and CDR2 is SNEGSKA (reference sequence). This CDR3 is CSARDQASGRWNEQYF. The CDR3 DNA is TGCAGTGCTAGAGATCAAGCTAGCGGGAGATGGAATGAGCAGTACTTC.

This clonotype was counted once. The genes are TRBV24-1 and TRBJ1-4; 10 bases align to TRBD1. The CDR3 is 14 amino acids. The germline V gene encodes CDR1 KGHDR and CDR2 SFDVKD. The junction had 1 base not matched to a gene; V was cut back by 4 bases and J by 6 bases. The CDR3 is CATSETGGDEKLFF. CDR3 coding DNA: TGTGCCACCAGTGAGACAGGGGGCGATGAAAAACTGTTTTTT.

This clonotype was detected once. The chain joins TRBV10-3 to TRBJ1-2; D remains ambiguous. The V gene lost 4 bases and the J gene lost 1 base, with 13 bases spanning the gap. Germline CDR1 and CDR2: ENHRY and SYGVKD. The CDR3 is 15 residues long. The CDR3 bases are TGTGCCATCAGTGGCCCGGGAGGAATTAACTATGGCTACACCTTC. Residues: CAISGPGGINYGYTF.

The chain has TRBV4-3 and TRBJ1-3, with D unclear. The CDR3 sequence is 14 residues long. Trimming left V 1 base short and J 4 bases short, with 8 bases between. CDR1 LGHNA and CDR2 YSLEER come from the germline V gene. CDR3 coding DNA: TGCGCCAGCAGCCAAGGCCTGCTCGGAAACACCATATATTTT. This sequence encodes CASSQGLLGNTIYF.

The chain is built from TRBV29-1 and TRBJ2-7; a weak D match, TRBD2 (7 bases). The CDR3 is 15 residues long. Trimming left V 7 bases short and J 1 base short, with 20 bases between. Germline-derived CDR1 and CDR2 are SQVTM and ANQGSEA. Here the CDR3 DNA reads TGCAGCGCCGTGGGGGGGGCAGGGGCTTCCTACGAGCAGTACTTC. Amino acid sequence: CSAVGGAGASYEQYF.

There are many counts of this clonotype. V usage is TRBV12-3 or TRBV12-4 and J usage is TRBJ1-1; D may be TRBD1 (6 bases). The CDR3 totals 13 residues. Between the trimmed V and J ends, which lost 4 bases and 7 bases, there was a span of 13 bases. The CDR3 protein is CASSSGQLFEAFF. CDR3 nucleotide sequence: TGTGCCAGCAGTTCCGGACAGCTCTTTGAAGCTTTCTTT.

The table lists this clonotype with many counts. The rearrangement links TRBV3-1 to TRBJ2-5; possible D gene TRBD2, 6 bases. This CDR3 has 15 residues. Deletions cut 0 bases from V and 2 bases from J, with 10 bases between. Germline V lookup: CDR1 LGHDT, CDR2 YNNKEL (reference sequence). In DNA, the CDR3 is TGTGCCAGCAGCCAAGATCGTCTAGCGCAAGAGACCCAGTACTTC. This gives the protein CASSQDRLAQETQYF.

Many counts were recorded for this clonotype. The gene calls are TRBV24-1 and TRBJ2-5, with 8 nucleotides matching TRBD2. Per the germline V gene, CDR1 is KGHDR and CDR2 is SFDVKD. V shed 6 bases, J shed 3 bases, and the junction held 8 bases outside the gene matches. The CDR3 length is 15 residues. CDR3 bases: TGTGCCACCAGTTATGCCGGGACTAGTAAAGAGACCCAGTACTTC. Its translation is CATSYAGTSKETQYF.

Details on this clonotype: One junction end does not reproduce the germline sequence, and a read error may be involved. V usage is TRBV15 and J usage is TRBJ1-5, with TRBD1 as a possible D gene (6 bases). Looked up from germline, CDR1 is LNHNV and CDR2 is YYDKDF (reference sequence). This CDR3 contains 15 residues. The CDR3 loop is CATSRDRQVVQPQHF. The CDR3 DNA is TGTGCCACCAGCAGAGATCGACAGGTAGTTCAGCCTCAGCATTTT.

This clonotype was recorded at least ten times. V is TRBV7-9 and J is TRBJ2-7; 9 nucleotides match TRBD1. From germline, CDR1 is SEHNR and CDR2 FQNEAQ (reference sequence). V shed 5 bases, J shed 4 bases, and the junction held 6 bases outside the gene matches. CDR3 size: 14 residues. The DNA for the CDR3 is TGTGCCAGCAGCGAACAGGGGGCTGGGTACGAGCAGTACTTC. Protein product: CASSEQGAGYEQYF.